Given below is one T cell receptor (beta chain) in context. Its antigen remains unidentified. Sequencing used immunoSEQ multiplex PCR; TCRdb keeps in-frame clones, though not all of them. The sample yields about 120,000 clones, more than 85% seen once. This record comes from a study of T cell responses to AZD1222 COVID-19 vaccine. Germline assignment: CDR1 ENHRY and CDR2 SYGVKD. The CDR3 covers 14 residues. Trimming removed 0 bases from V and 2 bases from J, with 7 bases in between. Study-wide results and caveats: Of the AZD1222 recipients, only 5 or 6 were seropositive at baseline. Vaccination with two AZD1222 doses was followed by a rise in Spike-specific TCR breadth and depth. No day 14 peak samples; only post-peak repertoires were characterized.

The starting material was peripheral blood, obtained 28 days after the second AZD1222 dose. The receptor was derived from an adult who received the AZD1222 COVID-19 vaccine. The chain links TRBV10-3 to TRBJ1-2; D remains unclear. CDR3 region: CAISESTSNYGYTF. The CDR3 DNA reads TGTGCCATCAGTGAGTCGACCAGCAACTATGGCTACACCTTC.